These 2 T cell receptor beta chains originate from one sample sequenced in a study of spatial heterogeneity in lung cancer. TCRdb reanalysed the 5' RACE reads using MiXCR and keeps one entry per CDR3 protein. Here the sample spans 4,900 or so distinct CDR3 sequences, roughly 5% being singletons. Specified time point: sample taken at primary tumor resection. The material was normal lung tissue next to the tumor, obtained at surgery. The receptors derive from a female donor with early-stage non-small cell lung cancer.

This clonotype appeared many times. The J gene is TRBJ1-2, the V gene TRBV2; D not resolved. In germline, CDR1 is SNHLY, CDR2 FYNNEI. This CDR3 has 13 amino acids. Between the trimmed V and J ends, which lost 1 base and 4 bases, there was a span of 7 bases. The CDR3 loop reads CASSEGQTYGYTF. The CDR3 DNA sequence: TGTGCCAGCAGTGAAGGGCAGACCTATGGCTACACCTTC.

This clonotype is labeled medium-sized. The chain joins TRBV7-9 to TRBJ1-5, with D possibly matching TRBD1 (5 bases). V lost 4 bases, J lost 6 bases, and 7 bases lay in between. CDR1 and CDR2 (germline): SEHNR, FQNEAQ (reference sequence). The CDR3 is 12 amino acids. CDR3 bases: TGTGCCAGCAGCTCCGGGACTCAGCCCCAGCATTTT. Amino acids: CASSSGTQPQHF.